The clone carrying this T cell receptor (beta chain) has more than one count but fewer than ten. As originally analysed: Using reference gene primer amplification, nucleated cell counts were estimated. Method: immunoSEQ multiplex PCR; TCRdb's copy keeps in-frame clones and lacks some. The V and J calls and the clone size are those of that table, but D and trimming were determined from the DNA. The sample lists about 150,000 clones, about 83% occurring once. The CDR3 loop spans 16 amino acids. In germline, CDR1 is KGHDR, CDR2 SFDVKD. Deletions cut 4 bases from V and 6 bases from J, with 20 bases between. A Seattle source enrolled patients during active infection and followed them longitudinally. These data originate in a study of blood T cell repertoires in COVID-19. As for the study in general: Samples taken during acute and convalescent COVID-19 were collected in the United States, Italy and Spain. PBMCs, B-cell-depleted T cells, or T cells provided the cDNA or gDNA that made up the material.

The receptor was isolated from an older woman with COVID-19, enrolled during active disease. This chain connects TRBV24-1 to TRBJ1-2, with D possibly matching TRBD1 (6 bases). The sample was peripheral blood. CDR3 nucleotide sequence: TGTGCCACCAGTGACGCCCTAGTTGGGGGCGCCCATGGCTACACCTTC. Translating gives CATSDALVGGAHGYTF.